This T cell receptor (beta chain) was sequenced in a study of T-cell memory formation after mild COVID-19. Germline lookup yields CDR1 SGHKS and CDR2 YYEKEE (reference sequence). J was trimmed by 5 bases and V by 1 base; bases with no gene match: 5. The CDR3 consists of 14 residues. Study-level findings and limits: Detection of some responders pre-infection suggested pre-existing cross-reactive memory T cells participated.

TCR alpha and TCR beta cDNA libraries carrying sample barcodes and UMIs were produced by 5'RACE using constant-segment primers. Each CDR3 protein gets one entry after TCRdb re-called the 5' RACE reads with MiXCR. The sample holds over 350,000 distinct CDR3 sequences, 15% to 20% seen once. This clonotype has just a few counts. The target antigen is unknown. Specimen: PBMCs or a T cell subset sorted from them (not recorded which). The receptor's source is a man between 18 and 35 years old who had mild COVID-19 (a few samples of this study predate the infection). Cell type and time point are not known. The genes are TRBV5-5 and TRBJ2-7; 8 nucleotides match TRBD1. CDR3 amino acids: CASSLLRGLDEQYV. The CDR3 nucleotides are TGTGCCAGCAGCTTGCTCAGGGGGCTAGACGAGCAGTACGTC.